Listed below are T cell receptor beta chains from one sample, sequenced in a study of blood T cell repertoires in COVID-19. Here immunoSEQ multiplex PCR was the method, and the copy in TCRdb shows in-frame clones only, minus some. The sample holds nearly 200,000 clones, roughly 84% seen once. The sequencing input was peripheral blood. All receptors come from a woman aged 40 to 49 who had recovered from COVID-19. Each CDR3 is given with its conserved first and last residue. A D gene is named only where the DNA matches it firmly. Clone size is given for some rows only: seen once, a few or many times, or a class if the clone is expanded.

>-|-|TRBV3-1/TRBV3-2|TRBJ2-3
CASRRSGSGRTDTQYF
TGTGCCAGCAGACGTTCCGGTTCGGGAAGGACAGATACGCAGTATTTT
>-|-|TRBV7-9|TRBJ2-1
CASIDPLGLLNNEQFF
TGTGCCAGCATCGATCCTCTTGGACTTTTAAACAATGAGCAGTTCTTC
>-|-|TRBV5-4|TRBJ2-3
CASSLQGGGTDTQYF
TGTGCCAGCAGCTTGCAGGGAGGGGGGACAGATACGCAGTATTTT
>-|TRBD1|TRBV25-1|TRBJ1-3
CASSESGQVGNTIYF
TGTGCCAGCAGTGAATCCGGACAGGTGGGAAACACCATATATTTT
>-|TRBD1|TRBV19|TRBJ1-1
CASSLRQGRANTEAFF
TGTGCCAGTAGTCTTCGACAGGGGCGAGCGAACACTGAAGCTTTCTTT
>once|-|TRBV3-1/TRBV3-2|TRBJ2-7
CASSPAPAASYEQYF
TGTGCCAGCAGCCCCGCTCCAGCGGCTTCCTACGAGCAGTACTTC
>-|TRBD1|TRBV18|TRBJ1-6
CASSPLTGGDSPLHF
TGTGCCAGCTCTCCACTTACAGGGGGCGATTCACCCCTCCACTTT
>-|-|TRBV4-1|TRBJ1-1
CASSQDRFGGGTEAFF
TGCGCCAGCAGCCAAGACCGGTTCGGGGGAGGGACTGAAGCTTTCTTT
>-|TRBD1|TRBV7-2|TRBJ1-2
CASSSDRVAPTGGYTF
TGTGCCAGCAGCTCGGACAGGGTGGCCCCAACTGGGGGCTACACCTTC
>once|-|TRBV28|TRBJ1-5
CASVSEAERGNQPQHF
TGTGCCAGCGTCTCTGAGGCGGAGAGAGGCAATCAGCCCCAGCATTTT
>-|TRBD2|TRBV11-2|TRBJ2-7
CASSLDPGRAYEQYF
TGTGCCAGCAGCTTAGATCCCGGGAGGGCCTACGAGCAGTACTTC
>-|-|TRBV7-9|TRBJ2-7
CASTQGGSLYEQYF
TGTGCCAGCACCCAAGGTGGCAGTCTCTACGAGCAGTACTTC
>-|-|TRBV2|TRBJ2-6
CASSEEYSGANVLTF
TGTGCCAGCAGTGAGGAGTACTCTGGGGCCAACGTCCTGACTTTC
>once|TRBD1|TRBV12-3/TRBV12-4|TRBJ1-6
CASSMTGGSPLHF
TGTGCCAGCTCGATGACAGGGGGTTCACCCCTCCACTTT
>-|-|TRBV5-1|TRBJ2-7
CASSLATGPYEQYF
TGCGCCAGCAGCTTGGCGACAGGACCCTACGAGCAGTACTTC
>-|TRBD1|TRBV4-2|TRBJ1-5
CASSQGQGRQPQHF
TGTGCCAGCAGCCAAGGACAGGGACGGCAGCCCCAGCATTTT
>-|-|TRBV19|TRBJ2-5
CASSMARSETQYF
TGTGCCAGTAGTATGGCCCGATCGGAGACCCAGTACTTC
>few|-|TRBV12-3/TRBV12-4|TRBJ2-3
CASKTSGGDTQYF
TGTGCCAGCAAAACCTCCGGAGGAGATACGCAGTATTTT
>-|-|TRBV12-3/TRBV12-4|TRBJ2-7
CASSYSPVYEQYF
TGTGCCAGCAGTTACTCGCCGGTCTACGAGCAGTACTTC
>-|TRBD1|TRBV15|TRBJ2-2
CATSSGQGSTGELFF
TGTGCCACCAGCTCTGGACAGGGGAGCACCGGGGAGCTGTTTTTT
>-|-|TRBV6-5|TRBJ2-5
CASSQGRNGPQYF
TGTGCCAGCAGTCAGGGGCGCAATGGGCCCCAGTACTTC
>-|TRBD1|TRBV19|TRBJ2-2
CASSLGRGPYTGELFF
TGTGCCAGTAGCCTTGGCAGGGGGCCCTACACCGGGGAGCTGTTTTTT
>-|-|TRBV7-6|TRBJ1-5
CASSPDGNQPQHF
TGTGCCAGCAGCCCAGACGGGAACCAGCCCCAGCATTTT
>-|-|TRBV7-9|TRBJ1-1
CASTLGPFTEAFF
TGTGCCAGCACCTTGGGGCCTTTCACTGAAGCTTTCTTT
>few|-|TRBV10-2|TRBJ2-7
CASRAVEGAWNEQYF
TGCGCCAGCAGGGCTGTGGAGGGGGCCTGGAACGAGCAGTACTTC
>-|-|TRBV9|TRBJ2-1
CASSVGTGPYNEQFF
TGTGCCAGCAGCGTAGGAACAGGACCGTACAATGAGCAGTTCTTC
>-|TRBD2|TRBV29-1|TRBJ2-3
CSVLSGSTDTQYF
TGCAGCGTGCTTAGCGGGAGTACAGATACGCAGTATTTT
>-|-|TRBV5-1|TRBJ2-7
CASTWGDEQYF
TGCGCCAGCACCTGGGGCGACGAGCAGTACTTC
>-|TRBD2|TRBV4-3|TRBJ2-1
CASSQVSFLAGGDNEQFF
TGCGCCAGCAGCCAAGTGTCCTTTCTAGCGGGAGGGGACAATGAGCAGTTCTTC
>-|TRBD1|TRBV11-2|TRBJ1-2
CASSLILGQGATFDYGYTF
TGTGCCAGCAGCCTCATACTAGGACAGGGGGCCACCTTTGACTATGGCTACACCTTC
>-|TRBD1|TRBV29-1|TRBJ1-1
CSVLGQVNTEAFF
TGCAGCGTTTTGGGACAGGTGAACACTGAAGCTTTCTTT
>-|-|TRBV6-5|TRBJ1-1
CASKKTGSTEAFF
TGTGCCAGCAAGAAGACAGGATCCACTGAAGCTTTCTTT
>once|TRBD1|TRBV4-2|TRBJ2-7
CASSTHGTDYEQYF
TGTGCCAGCAGCACCCATGGGACAGACTACGAGCAGTACTTC
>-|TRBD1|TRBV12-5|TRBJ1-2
CASGLVQAGGTHGYTF
TGTGCTAGTGGTTTGGTACAGGCAGGGGGCACCCATGGCTACACCTTC
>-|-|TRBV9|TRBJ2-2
CASTLELMNTGELFF
TGTGCCAGCACCTTGGAACTAATGAACACCGGGGAGCTGTTTTTT
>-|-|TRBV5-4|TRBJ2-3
CASSRTPLYGTDTQYF
TGTGCCAGCAGCCGTACACCGTTATACGGCACAGATACGCAGTATTTT
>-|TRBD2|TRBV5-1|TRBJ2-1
CASSVLAGGFSSYNEQFF
TGCGCCAGCAGCGTACTAGCGGGAGGTTTCAGCTCCTACAATGAGCAGTTCTTC
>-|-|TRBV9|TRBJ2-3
CASSVGPQRRTDTQYF
TGTGCCAGCAGCGTAGGGCCCCAGCGTCGCACAGATACGCAGTATTTT
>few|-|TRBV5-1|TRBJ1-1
CASSLVQGSSEAFF
TGCGCCAGCAGCTTGGTACAGGGTTCCAGTGAAGCTTTCTTT
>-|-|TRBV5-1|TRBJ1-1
CASTRTEYTEAFF
TGCGCCAGCACCAGGACAGAATACACTGAAGCTTTCTTT
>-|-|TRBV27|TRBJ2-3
CASSPPGYYTDTQYF
TGTGCCAGCAGCCCACCGGGTTACTACACAGATACGCAGTATTTT
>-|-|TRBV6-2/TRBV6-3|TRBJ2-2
CASSYSFRAELFF
TGTGCCAGCAGTTACTCGTTCCGAGCGGAGCTGTTTTTT